This passage covers 16 T cell receptor beta chains from one sample sequenced in a study of OX40 agonist ivuxolimab in advanced cancers. The library was generated by the immunoSEQ multiplex PCR assay. TCRdb limited this immuneACCESS table to in-frame rearrangements with V and J called. A share of clones is missing; checked studies link under half to unresolved V genes, and the rest is unexplained. Here the sample has approximately 84,000 clones; 89% occur a single time. The top ten hold less than 0.2% of the sample. This specimen consisted of CD4+ or CD8+ T cells sorted from blood, obtained in a trial of the OX40 agonist ivuxolimab. These receptors came from an adult with an advanced solid tumor such as melanoma, head and neck, liver or kidney cancer.

V is TRBV2 and J is TRBJ2-7; 7 nucleotides match TRBD1. Germline V lookup: CDR1 SNHLY, CDR2 FYNNEI. This CDR3 spans 14 amino acids. The V gene end was trimmed by 6 bases and the J gene end by 0 bases; junction bases not matched to a gene: 5. CDR3 region: CASRPDRSSYEQYF. The DNA of the CDR3 is TGTGCCAGCAGACCGGACAGGAGCTCCTACGAGCAGTACTTC. The whole variable domain, filled in from reference TRBV2 and TRBJ2-7, reads EPEVTQTPSHQVTQMGQEVILRCVPISNHLYFYWYRQILGQKVEFLVSFYNNEISEKSEIFDDQFSVERPDGSNFTLKIRSTKLEDSAMYFCASRPDRSSYEQYFGPGTRLTVT.

The V and J genes are TRBV5-1 and TRBJ1-1; 8 bases line up with TRBD1. CDR3 length: 15 amino acids. Losses at the gene ends were 5 bases for V and 3 bases for J; bases not matched to a gene: 9. Germline CDR1 SGHRS, CDR2 YFSETQ. This CDR3 is CASRPGQGGDTEAFF. CDR3 bases: TGCGCCAGCAGACCTGGACAGGGTGGTGACACTGAAGCTTTCTTT.

The CDR3 reads CASSLAGTGTYEQYF. CDR3 sequence (DNA): TGTGCCAGCAGCTTGGCCGGGACAGGCACCTACGAGCAGTACTTC. The chain carries TRBV5-4 and TRBJ2-7; 8 bases line up with TRBD1. The V and J ends lost 0 bases and 2 bases, in that order; junction bases with no gene match: 4. In germline, CDR1 is SGHNT, CDR2 YYREEE (reference sequence). The CDR3 runs 15 residues. Supplemented by reference TRBV5-4 and TRBJ2-7, the full variable domain reads ETGVTQSPTHLIKTRGQQVTLRCSSQSGHNTVSWYQQALGQGPQFIFQYYREEENGRGNFPPRFSGLQFPNYSSELNVNALELDDSALYLCASSLAGTGTYEQYFGPGTRLTVT.

V and J are TRBV11-1 and TRBJ2-2; 7 bases map to TRBD2. Germline values: CDR1 SGHAT, CDR2 FQDESV (reference sequence). After removal of 5 bases from V and 6 bases from J, the junction contained 6 bases not matched to a gene. The CDR3 is made up of 14 amino acids. The CDR3 reads CASSPKGRAGELFF. CDR3 bases: TGTGCCAGCAGCCCAAAAGGGAGGGCCGGGGAGCTGTTTTTT.

This clone was seen a handful of times. This sequence joins TRBV14 and TRBJ2-5; D is tentatively TRBD1 or TRBD2 (7 bases each). From germline, CDR1 is SGHDN and CDR2 FVKESK. V dropped 0 bases and J dropped 5 bases, with 22 bases sitting between them. This CDR3 region has 18 residues. CDR3 protein: CASSQDEILPRGGETQYF. CDR3 sequence (DNA): TGTGCCAGCAGCCAAGATGAGATCCTTCCCAGGGGGGGGGAGACCCAGTACTTC.

This chain joins TRBV6-5 and TRBJ2-7; D might be TRBD2 (5 bases). Germline-derived CDR1 and CDR2 are MNHEY and SVGAGI. This CDR3 region has 14 residues. V shed 7 bases and J shed 4 bases, with 17 bases lying between them. CDR3 DNA sequence: TGTGCCAGCAAAGGACTCGCCTCAACTTACGAGCAGTACTTC. It yields the protein CASKGLASTYEQYF.

V usage is TRBV6-1 and J usage is TRBJ1-1; tentatively, D is TRBD1 (5 bases). Trimming took off 1 base at V and 3 bases at J, with 9 bases between the two ends. CDR3 length equals 14 residues. CDR1 is MNHNS, CDR2 SASEGT, per germline. The CDR3 sequence is CASSEVLGDTEAFF. DNA of the CDR3: TGTGCCAGCAGTGAAGTTCTGGGGGACACTGAAGCTTTCTTT.

The chain carries TRBV7-2 and TRBJ2-2; D may be TRBD1 or TRBD2 (5 bases each). The V end was cut by 3 bases, the J end by 5 bases, with 10 bases between. Germline CDR1 and CDR2: SGHTA and FQGNSA. This CDR3 is built from 14 residues. CDR3 residues: CASSFTWGTGELFF. CDR3 sequence (DNA): TGTGCCAGCAGCTTTACGTGGGGGACCGGGGAGCTGTTTTTT.

The chain uses TRBV5-8 and TRBJ1-3; no firm D call. The CDR3 totals 15 residues. CDR1 is SGHTS, CDR2 YDEGEE, per germline. Trimming stripped 3 bases from V and 4 bases from J, with 14 bases between. The CDR3 DNA is TGTGCCAGCAGCTATCTGGTGTTTTCGGGAAACACCATATATTTT. Protein sequence: CASSYLVFSGNTIYF.

This chain uses TRBV5-5 with TRBJ2-2, with 9 bases aligning to TRBD1. The length of the CDR3 is 16 residues. Losses at the gene ends were 4 bases for V and 6 bases for J; bases not matched to a gene: 10. Germline V gene sequence: CDR1 SGHKS, CDR2 YYEKEE (reference sequence). The CDR3 DNA follows: TGTGCCAGCAGCCGCCGGGACAGGGCGGCCGCCGGGGAGCTGTTTTTT. Its protein product is CASSRRDRAAAGELFF. The complete variable domain, with remaining parts taken from reference TRBV5-5 and TRBJ2-2, reads DAGVTQSPTHLIKTRGQQVTLRCSPISGHKSVSWYQQVLGQGPQFIFQYYEKEERGRGNFPDRFSARQFPNYSSELNVNALLLGDSALYLCASSRRDRAAAGELFFGEGSRLTVL.

The chain has TRBV7-8 and TRBJ2-2, with D possibly being TRBD1 (5 bases). Trimming pared 1 base from V and 10 bases from J, leaving 19 bases between. CDR1 SGHVS and CDR2 FQNEAQ come from the germline V gene. This CDR3 region has 16 residues. The CDR3, as DNA: TGTGCCAGCAGCTTAGACCCTGGCGCCCGGACACCGGAGCTGTTTTTT. Translation: CASSLDPGARTPELFF.

The rearrangement links TRBV19 to TRBJ1-5; 8 nucleotides line up with TRBD1. The CDR3 runs 16 residues. V shed 0 bases and J 11 bases; nucleotides not matched to a gene: 12. CDR1 and CDR2 (germline): LNHDA, SQIVND (reference sequence). CDR3 amino acids: CASSIEMTRGQKAQHF. The CDR3, as DNA: TGTGCCAGTAGTATAGAGATGACCAGGGGGCAAAAGGCCCAGCATTTT.

The CDR3 loop reads CASSLNRVRDGYTF. CDR3 bases: TGTGCCAGCAGTTTAAACAGGGTGCGGGATGGCTACACCTTC. This chain links TRBV27 with TRBJ1-2, with a tentative D call TRBD1 (6 bases). The CDR3 is 14 amino acids. The V and J ends lost 2 bases and 6 bases respectively, with 13 bases between them. The germline V gene encodes CDR1 MNHEY and CDR2 SMNVEV (reference sequence).

The chain couples TRBV4-2 to TRBJ2-1; 7 nucleotides agree with TRBD1. V lost 7 bases, J lost 8 bases, and 20 bases stayed unmatched. Germline V gene lookup returns CDR1 LGHNA and CDR2 YNFKEQ. This CDR3 comprises 17 residues. CDR3 sequence (DNA): TGTGCCAGCACCGAAACCGCGGGCCTTGACAGGGTCGATGAGCAGTTCTTC. It yields the protein CASTETAGLDRVDEQFF.

This clone was detected once. This chain connects TRBV28 to TRBJ2-3, with no clear D. With 6 bases removed from V and 0 bases from J, the gap between germline ends came to 13 bases. This CDR3 is 15 amino acids long. Germline assignment: CDR1 MDHEN and CDR2 SYDVKM. CDR3 loop: CASRALSLSTDTQYF. As DNA, the CDR3 is TGTGCCAGCAGGGCGTTATCCCTTAGCACAGATACGCAGTATTTT.

The J gene is TRBJ1-5, the V gene TRBV2; no firm D call. Germline V gives CDR1 SNHLY, CDR2 FYNNEI. V was pared by 7 bases and J by 6 bases, with 13 bases between. The CDR3 consists of 13 residues. The chain's CDR3 is CASTGILTQPQHF. The CDR3 region has the DNA TGTGCCAGCACCGGGATCCTCACTCAGCCCCAGCATTTT.